The 23 T cell receptor beta chains reported below all come from one sample, sequenced in a study of response to subunit inactivated influenza vaccine. TCRdb reanalysed the RT-PCR reads using MiXCR and keeps one entry per CDR3 protein. The sample has hundreds of thousands of distinct CDR3 sequences; around 13% are singletons. The sequencing here drew on PBMCs from blood, taken approximately 15 days before vaccination. The receptors shown here come from a man aged 45-65 years who received an inactivated influenza vaccine.

The rearrangement uses TRBV28 and TRBJ1-6; D is uncertain. CDR1 is MDHEN, CDR2 SYDVKM, per germline. The CDR3 loop spans 14 amino acids. V was trimmed by 9 bases and J by 0 bases, leaving 9 bases between them. DNA of the CDR3: TGTGCCAGTGCTCCCGTCTCCTATAATTCACCCCTCCACTTT. This encodes CASAPVSYNSPLHF.

V is TRBV4-2 and J is TRBJ2-7; D may be TRBD2 (5 bases). This CDR3 comprises 14 residues. Germline CDR1 and CDR2: LGHNA and YNFKEQ. The ends were cut back, 0 bases at V and 2 bases at J, with 8 bases in the middle. CDR3 nucleotides: TGTGCCAGCAGCCAAGAGGTCGGGACCTACGAGCAGTACTTC. This encodes CASSQEVGTYEQYF.

This clonotype was picked up a small number of times. This chain uses TRBV2 with TRBJ2-5; D might be TRBD1 (5 bases). Germline V gives CDR1 SNHLY, CDR2 FYNNEI. V was shortened by 2 bases and J by 0 bases, with 7 bases between the two germline ends. There are 14 residues in the CDR3. CDR3 residues: CASSETGNQETQYF. In nucleotides, the CDR3 is TGTGCCAGCAGTGAAACAGGAAACCAAGAGACCCAGTACTTC.

This clonotype turned up a few times. V and J are TRBV24-1 and TRBJ2-7; 9 bases fit TRBD1. V lost 3 bases and J lost 0; bases outside the gene matches: 5. This CDR3 spans 16 amino acids. Germline V gene data show CDR1 as KGHDR and CDR2 as SFDVKD. CDR3 residues: CATSDGGTGNSYEQYF. The CDR3 nucleotides read TGTGCCACCAGTGATGGTGGGACAGGGAACTCCTACGAGCAGTACTTC.

This clonotype occurred a few times. The J gene is TRBJ2-1, the V gene TRBV28; TRBD2 matches at 7 bases. The V and J ends lost 8 bases and 0 bases, in that order; junction bases with no gene match: 4. The CDR3 has 14 residues. In germline, CDR1 is MDHEN, CDR2 SYDVKM. The chain's CDR3 is CASRRDYSYNEQFF. For the CDR3, the DNA is TGTGCCAGCCGCCGGGACTACTCCTACAATGAGCAGTTCTTC.

The V call is TRBV6-6, the J call TRBJ1-6; D is possibly TRBD1 (5 bases). This CDR3 comprises 14 residues. Deletions cut 0 bases from V and 10 bases from J, with 10 bases between. Germline loops: CDR1 MNHNY, CDR2 SVGAGI (reference sequence). CDR3 bases: TGTGCCAGCAGTTACTCGGGGGTTCGGTCACCCCTCCACTTT. It translates to CASSYSGVRSPLHF.

This clonotype was seen more than once but under ten times. J is TRBJ2-1 and V is TRBV14; D gene ambiguous. Germline CDR1 and CDR2: SGHDN and FVKESK. V was trimmed by 2 bases and J by 10 bases, leaving 12 bases between them. The CDR3 totals 13 residues. CDR3 in amino acids: CASSQTESLEQFF. The DNA for the CDR3 is TGTGCCAGCAGCCAAACGGAGTCTCTAGAGCAGTTCTTC.

The chain's CDR3 is CASSYPDLLRGANVLTF. Here the CDR3 DNA reads TGTGCCAGCAGTTATCCGGACCTTCTCAGAGGGGCCAACGTCCTGACTTTC. The V call is TRBV6-2 or TRBV6-3, the J call TRBJ2-6; D unresolved. V shed 3 bases and J shed 4 bases, with 16 bases lying between them. CDR1 MNHEY and CDR2 SVGEGT come from the germline V gene. The CDR3 loop spans 17 amino acids.

The V call is TRBV7-8, the J call TRBJ1-5, with TRBD1 matching 8 bases. Germline CDR1 SGHVS, CDR2 FQNEAQ. CDR3 size: 16 residues. Trimming at V came to 4 bases and at J to 2 bases, leaving 7 bases not matched to a gene. The CDR3 region is CASSSDRGLGNQPQHF. The CDR3 nucleotides are TGTGCCAGCAGCTCAGACAGGGGTCTGGGCAATCAGCCCCAGCATTTT.

There are many counts of this clonotype. V and J are TRBV10-3 and TRBJ1-5, with 8 positions matching TRBD1. In germline, CDR1 is ENHRY, CDR2 SYGVKD. The CDR3 contains 15 residues. V was pared by 5 bases and J by 7 bases, with 10 bases of the junction left unmatched. The CDR3 bases are TGTGCCATCAGTCCCCAGGGGGCCAGGGGACAGCCCCAGCATTTT. It specifies CAISPQGARGQPQHF.

CDR3 DNA: TGTGCCAGCAGCTTAGGGGGTGGGAGGGGTTACAATGAGCAGTTCTTC. Encoded protein: CASSLGGGRGYNEQFF. The chain joins TRBV7-8 to TRBJ2-1; TRBD2 matches 7 bases. The CDR3 has 16 residues. Germline V gene sequence: CDR1 SGHVS, CDR2 FQNEAQ. The trim removed 1 base at V and 4 bases at J, leaving 7 bases unmatched.

This clonotype was counted between two and nine times. The chain links TRBV28 to TRBJ2-2; 8 nucleotides align to TRBD2. The CDR3 is 15 residues long. Germline trimming cut 3 bases from V and 5 bases from J; bases unmatched to any gene: 5. Germline CDR1 MDHEN, CDR2 SYDVKM. This CDR3 is CASSLPGRVTGELFF. DNA for the CDR3: TGTGCCAGCAGTTTGCCCGGGAGGGTTACCGGGGAGCTGTTTTTT.

The CDR3 loop reads CASSLTAKGYEQYF. The CDR3 nucleotides read TGTGCCAGCAGCTTGACGGCCAAAGGCTACGAGCAGTACTTC. The chain joins TRBV7-2 to TRBJ2-7, with D uncertain. V was shortened by 3 bases and J by 3 bases, with 12 bases between the two germline ends. This CDR3 spans 14 amino acids. From germline, CDR1 is SGHTA and CDR2 FQGNSA.

The chain uses TRBV20-1 and TRBJ2-5; D is unclear. Trimming stripped 5 bases from V and 3 bases from J, with 4 bases between. CDR3 length: 10 residues. CDR1 and CDR2 from the germline V gene are DFQATT and SNEGSKA (reference sequence). CDR3 in DNA: TGCAGTGCTCTAGAAGAGACCCAGTACTTC. This encodes CSALEETQYF.

This clonotype was found a few times. The chain uses TRBV9 and TRBJ2-3, with TRBD2 matching over 7 bases. The CDR3 contains 16 residues. The germline CDR1 and CDR2 sequences are SGDLS and YYNGEE. V lost 5 bases, J lost 0 bases, and 9 bases stayed unmatched. CDR3 DNA: TGTGCCAGCAGAAGGGGACTACCTAGTAGCACAGATACGCAGTATTTT. Its protein product is CASRRGLPSSTDTQYF.

The gene calls are TRBV20-1 and TRBJ2-1; 14 positions agree with TRBD2. Trimming took 3 bases from V and 8 from J; bases not matched to a gene: 9. Germline CDR1 reads DFQATT; CDR2 reads SNEGSKA (reference sequence). The CDR3 length is 16 residues. The chain's CDR3 is CSASRLAGGSNDEQFF. In nucleotides, the CDR3 is TGCAGTGCTAGCCGACTAGCGGGGGGGAGTAACGATGAGCAGTTCTTC.

This clonotype was seen a handful of times. The chain links TRBV6-5 to TRBJ2-2; TRBD2 is a possible D gene (5 bases). The CDR3 runs to 15 residues. CDR1 is MNHEY and CDR2 is SVGAGI in the germline V gene. V lost 0 bases and J lost 6, with 11 bases in between. The CDR3 loop reads CASSYSSGIAGELFF. CDR3 DNA sequence: TGTGCCAGCAGTTACTCGTCGGGGATTGCCGGGGAGCTGTTTTTT.

This clonotype was recorded a few times. The junction does not match germline at one end; this may be a read error. This sequence joins TRBV12-3 or TRBV12-4 and TRBJ2-1, with 8 bases identical to TRBD1. The CDR3 runs to 15 residues. The CDR3 spells CASSPGTGIYNERFF. DNA for the CDR3: TGTGCCAGCAGCCCCGGGACAGGAATCTACAATGAGCGGTTCTTC.

The chain links TRBV20-1 to TRBJ1-2, with no clear D. Germline lookup yields CDR1 DFQATT and CDR2 SNEGSKA (reference sequence). V shed 0 bases and J shed 2 bases, with 13 bases lying between them. The CDR3 totals 15 residues. For the CDR3, the DNA is TGCAGTGCTAGAGATCGGGCAGAAGAGAACTATGGCTACACCTTC. This translates into CSARDRAEENYGYTF.

This clonotype was seen a few times. This sequence joins TRBV27 and TRBJ2-2; 8 nucleotides match TRBD2. Germline V CDR1 and CDR2: MNHEY, SMNVEV (reference sequence). The CDR3 sequence is 16 residues long. V dropped 9 bases and J dropped 2; count of bases not matched to a gene: 11. The CDR3 DNA is TGTGCCAGTACGATCACGCGGGGGGCAAACACCGGGGAGCTGTTTTTT. The encoded protein is CASTITRGANTGELFF.

The genes are TRBV20-1 and TRBJ1-4; perhaps TRBD1 as D (5 bases). Germline V CDR1 and CDR2: DFQATT, SNEGSKA (reference sequence). This CDR3 spans 15 amino acids. V shed 5 bases and J shed 0 bases, with 13 bases lying between them. The CDR3 DNA reads TGCAGTGCTCCGCCTTGGGGCGCAACTAATGAAAAACTGTTTTTT. Translated: CSAPPWGATNEKLFF.

This clonotype was counted between two and nine times. The V gene is TRBV14, the J gene TRBJ2-1; 8 nucleotides agree with TRBD1. The length of the CDR3 is 17 residues. Looked up from germline, CDR1 is SGHDN and CDR2 is FVKESK. The J segment lost 4 bases and the V segment lost 5 bases, leaving 13 bases of the junction unmatched. The CDR3: CASSITDRGTYYNEQFF. The DNA for the CDR3 is TGTGCCAGCAGCATCACCGACAGGGGAACTTATTACAATGAGCAGTTCTTC. Complete variable domain (other parts from reference TRBV14 and TRBJ2-1): EAGVTQFPSHSVIEKGQTVTLRCDPISGHDNLYWYRRVMGKEIKFLLHFVKESKQDESGMPNNRFLAERTGGTYSTLKVQPAELEDSGVYFCASSITDRGTYYNEQFFGPGTRLTVL.

The chain employs TRBV12-3 or TRBV12-4 and TRBJ2-4; 9 bases align to TRBD1. V gave up 0 bases and J gave up 6 bases; unmatched junction bases: 0. The CDR3 spans 14 residues. The CDR3 loop reads CASSLADRGNIQYF. The DNA for the CDR3 is TGTGCCAGCAGTTTAGCGGACAGGGGAAACATTCAGTACTTC.